The T cell receptor (beta chain) under discussion was sequenced for a study of blood T cell repertoires in COVID-19. Participants were placed into cohorts based on the clinical history they reported. For recovered donors of Cohort 3, there were two negative PCRs, clearance, or symptom resolution. In its sample, this clone was seen a few times. Generated by immunoSEQ multiplex PCR, the TCRdb table keeps only in-frame clones and is missing some. The sample contains around 170,000 clones, less than 85% of which appear only once. V shed 6 bases and J shed 4 bases, with 16 bases lying between them. This CDR3 spans 14 amino acids. Germline V gene lookup returns CDR1 MDHEN and CDR2 SYDVKM.

The chain combines TRBV28 with TRBJ2-7; the D is unclear. The source material was PBMCs or T cells enriched from blood (not recorded which). This clonotype was obtained from a man aged 50 to 60 who had recovered from COVID-19. CDR3 sequence: CASRGLVSPYEQYF. In DNA, the CDR3 is TGTGCCAGCAGGGGTCTAGTATCCCCGTACGAGCAGTACTTC.